The rows below give T cell receptor beta chains drawn from one sample of a study of T cell repertoires in cytomegalovirus infection. Each CDR3 protein is one row after TCRdb ran MiXCR on the reads. Among approximately 250,000 distinct CDR3 sequences, 6.5% were seen once, and the ten largest hold under 7%. The source material was PBMCs. All receptors derive from a human donor in good health (CMV status not recorded). Some clones in this sample may be carry-over from other donors' samples. The CDR3 runs from the conserved cysteine through the conserved F or W. Each record gives: J gene, clone size, D gene, V gene, CDR3 length, CDR3 DNA, CDR3 protein. A D gene is named only where the DNA matches it firmly. Clone size is shown for a subset of rows, as once, few, many or a class of expanded clone.

TRBJ2-2 | many | - | TRBV7-9 | 12 | TGTGCCAGCAGCTTAGAAGCCGGGGAGCTGTTTTTT | CASSLEAGELFF
TRBJ2-6 | many | - | TRBV20-1 | 15 | TGCAGTGCTAGGCGTAGGGCTCCCGGGGCCAACGTCCTGACTTTC | CSARRRAPGANVLTF
TRBJ2-1 | many | - | TRBV15 | 16 | TGTGCCACCAGCAGAGCGCTAGCGCTTAGATACAATGAGCAGTTCTTC | CATSRALALRYNEQFF
TRBJ2-1 | few | - | TRBV12-3/TRBV12-4 | 13 | TGTGCCAGCAGTCCGTCATTAGCTGTAGAGCAGTTCTTC | CASSPSLAVEQFF
TRBJ1-1 | many | - | TRBV7-9 | 14 | TGTGCCAGCAGCTTAGTGGCACGCGGCACTGAAGCTTTCTTT | CASSLVARGTEAFF
TRBJ2-7 | few | - | TRBV29-1 | 14 | TGCAGCGTTGTGGAGGACGCGACGATCCTCGAGCAGTACTTC | CSVVEDATILEQYF
TRBJ2-7 | many | - | TRBV7-2 | 14 | TGTGCCAGCAGCCAAGACCCAGGTCCCTACGAGCAGTACTTC | CASSQDPGPYEQYF
TRBJ2-5 | many | TRBD2 | TRBV28 | 14 | TGTGCCAGTTGGAGGCGGGGGGAACTAGAGACCCAGTACTTC | CASWRRGELETQYF
TRBJ1-5 | many | - | TRBV14 | 14 | TGTGCCAGCAGCCAAGAAGGGGTGGGTCAGCCCCAGCATTTT | CASSQEGVGQPQHF
TRBJ2-1 | many | - | TRBV18 | 15 | TGTGCCAGCTCACCCTGGGGGAAAGGGAGGAATGAGCAGTTCTTC | CASSPWGKGRNEQFF
TRBJ2-2 | many | - | TRBV14 | 13 | TGTGCCAGCAGCCTGGGGAATCTGGAGGAGCTGTTTTTT | CASSLGNLEELFF
TRBJ2-7 | few | - | TRBV7-2 | 14 | TGTGCCAGCAGACAGGGGGGGATCTCTTACGAGCAGTACTTC | CASRQGGISYEQYF
TRBJ1-1 | many | TRBD1 | TRBV20-1 | 16 | TGCAGTGCCCAGCAGGGGGGGGGTTCCTTCAACACTGAAGCTTTCTTT | CSAQQGGGSFNTEAFF
TRBJ1-5 | many | TRBD1 | TRBV10-3 | 16 | TGTGCCATCAGTTCCACCGACAGGGATAGCAATCAGCCCCAGCATTTT | CAISSTDRDSNQPQHF
TRBJ2-1 | many | - | TRBV7-8 | 13 | TGTGCCAGCAACCCTCGGGGTGTCGATGAGCAGTTCTTC | CASNPRGVDEQFF
TRBJ1-1 | few | - | TRBV4-2 | 13 | TGTGCCAGCAGCCATCGGTCCCCGGTAGAAGCTTTCTTT | CASSHRSPVEAFF
TRBJ1-1 | many | TRBD1 | TRBV6-1 | 19 | TGTGCCAGCAGTTCCCTCTTGCCGGGACAGGGTATCAGGAACACTGAAGCTTTCTTT | CASSSLLPGQGIRNTEAFF
TRBJ2-7 | many | - | TRBV7-6 | 19 | TGTGCCAGCAGCACTTTTCCCAGGGGTTTTGTTGGAGAATCCTACGAGCAGTACTTC | CASSTFPRGFVGESYEQYF
TRBJ1-1 | many | - | TRBV7-2 | 15 | TGTGCCAGCAGCTTAATCCCAGGGAGCGACACTGAAGCTTTCTTT | CASSLIPGSDTEAFF
TRBJ1-1 | - | - | TRBV7-2 | 14 | TGTGCCAGCAGCTTAGACAGGGCGGGCACTGAAGCTTTCTTT | CASSLDRAGTEAFF
TRBJ1-5 | many | - | TRBV7-2 | 13 | TGTGCCAGCAGCTTGTCCCAAAATCAGCCCCAGCATTTT | CASSLSQNQPQHF
TRBJ1-5 | many | - | TRBV7-8 | 16 | TGTGCCAGCAGCTCAGGATTCCAAAAGGGGAATCAGCCCCAGCATTTT | CASSSGFQKGNQPQHF
TRBJ2-7 | few | TRBD1 | TRBV10-3 | 17 | TGTGCCACCAGGGGAGAGACAGGGGCCCGCCGGTCGGACGAGCAGTACTTC | CATRGETGARRSDEQYF
TRBJ1-1 | - | - | TRBV30 | 15 | TGTGCCTGGAGTGTACGGGTAGGCCCTGACACTGAAGCTTTCTTT | CAWSVRVGPDTEAFF
TRBJ2-4 | many | TRBD2 | TRBV28 | 14 | TGTGCCAGCTGCCTTGGGGGGGTTAGGGGCATTCAGTACTTC | CASCLGGVRGIQYF
TRBJ2-2 | many | - | TRBV7-2 | 15 | TGTGCCAGCAGCTTAAGGGCGGCGGGGACCGGGGAGCTGTTTTTT | CASSLRAAGTGELFF
TRBJ1-5 | many | - | TRBV11-2 | 16 | TGTGCCAGCAGCTTAAAAGGGCGGGTCACAAATCAGCCCCAGCATTTT | CASSLKGRVTNQPQHF
TRBJ1-1 | many | TRBD1 | TRBV19 | 20 | TGTGCCAGTAGTATAGTGTTTGGGGGAATGGACAGGGCCGGACGAACTGAAGCTTTCTTT | CASSIVFGGMDRAGRTEAFF
TRBJ2-5 | many | TRBD2 | TRBV5-6 | 16 | TGTGCCAGCAGCTTGGGCAGCGGGGGGCGAAGAGAGACCCAGTACTTC | CASSLGSGGRRETQYF
TRBJ2-1 | many | TRBD2 | TRBV7-2 | 15 | TGTGCCAGCAGCTTTCAAAGCGGGGCTGCAAACCCGCAGTTCTTC | CASSFQSGAANPQFF
TRBJ1-5 | many | - | TRBV5-1 | 14 | TGCGCCAGCAGCCCGACCCCTGTCGATCAGCCCCAGCATTTT | CASSPTPVDQPQHF
TRBJ2-1 | - | - | TRBV3-1 | 12 | TGTGCCAGCAGCCCCTCGGTCAATGAGCAGTTCTTC | CASSPSVNEQFF
TRBJ1-2 | many | - | TRBV7-2 | 12 | TGTGCCAGCAGCTTATTGGACAAAAGCTACACCTTC | CASSLLDKSYTF
TRBJ1-5 | few | TRBD1 | TRBV20-1 | 13 | TGCAGTGCTAGGGGAGGACAGGGTAGGCCCCAGCATTTT | CSARGGQGRPQHF
TRBJ2-7 | few | TRBD1 | TRBV29-1 | 12 | TGCAGCGTAGTGGACAGGGGGCGAGAGCAGTACTTC | CSVVDRGREQYF
TRBJ1-1 | many | - | TRBV4-2 | 15 | TGTGCCAGCAGCCAAGACCCCACAGGGAGCACTGAAGCTTTCTTT | CASSQDPTGSTEAFF
TRBJ2-5 | many | TRBD1 | TRBV7-9 | 15 | TGTGCCAGCAGCTCAATTCACAGGGGCCAAGAGACCCAGTACTTC | CASSSIHRGQETQYF
TRBJ2-3 | - | - | TRBV18 | 15 | TGTGCCAGCTCACGAAAGGGGGGTTACACAGATACGCAGTATTTT | CASSRKGGYTDTQYF
TRBJ2-7 | many | TRBD1 | TRBV6-2/TRBV6-3 | 13 | TGTGCCAGCAGCCGGACAGGGGTCTACGAGCAGTACTTC | CASSRTGVYEQYF
TRBJ2-7 | many | - | TRBV20-1 | 11 | TGCAGTGCCAACCCACGGAACGAGCAGTACTTC | CSANPRNEQYF
TRBJ1-3 | many | TRBD1 | TRBV9 | 15 | TGTGCCAGCAGCGTAGTGACAGGGCCTGGAAACACCATATATTTT | CASSVVTGPGNTIYF
TRBJ1-1 | many | TRBD1 | TRBV29-1 | 12 | TGCAGCGTTGGGAGGGACAGCACTGAAGCTTTCTTT | CSVGRDSTEAFF
TRBJ2-2 | many | TRBD2 | TRBV28 | 15 | TGTGCCAGCAGTGGCACTAGCGGGGCCACCGGGGAGCTGTTTTTT | CASSGTSGATGELFF
TRBJ2-3 | many | TRBD2 | TRBV27 | 15 | TGTGCCAGCAGCTCCCGGGGGGACGCGGCAGATACGCAGTATTTT | CASSSRGDAADTQYF